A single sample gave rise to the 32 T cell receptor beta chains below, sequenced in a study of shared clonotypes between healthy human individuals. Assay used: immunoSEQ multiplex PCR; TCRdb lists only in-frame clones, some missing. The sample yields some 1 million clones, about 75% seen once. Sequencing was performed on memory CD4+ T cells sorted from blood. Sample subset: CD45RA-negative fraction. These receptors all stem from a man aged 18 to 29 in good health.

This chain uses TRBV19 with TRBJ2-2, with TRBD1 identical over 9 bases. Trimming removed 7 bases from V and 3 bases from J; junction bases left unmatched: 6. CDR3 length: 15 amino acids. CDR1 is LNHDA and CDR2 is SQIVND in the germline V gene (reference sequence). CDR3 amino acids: CASIPDRGYTGELFF. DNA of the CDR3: TGTGCCAGTATCCCGGACAGGGGCTACACCGGGGAGCTGTTTTTT.

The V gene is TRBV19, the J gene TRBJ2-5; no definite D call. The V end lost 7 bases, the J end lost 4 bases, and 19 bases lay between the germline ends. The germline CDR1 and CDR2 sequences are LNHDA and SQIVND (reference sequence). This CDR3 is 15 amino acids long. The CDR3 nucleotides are TGTGCCAGTACCTCCGTGGCCCAAAAGGGAGAGACCCAGTACTTC. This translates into CASTSVAQKGETQYF.

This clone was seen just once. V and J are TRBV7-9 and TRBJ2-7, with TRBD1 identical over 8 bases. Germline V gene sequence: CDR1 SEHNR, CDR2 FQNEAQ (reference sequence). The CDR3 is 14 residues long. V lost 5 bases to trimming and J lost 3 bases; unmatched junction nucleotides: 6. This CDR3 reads CASSPTGDSYEQYF. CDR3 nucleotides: TGTGCCAGCAGCCCGACAGGGGACAGCTACGAGCAGTACTTC.

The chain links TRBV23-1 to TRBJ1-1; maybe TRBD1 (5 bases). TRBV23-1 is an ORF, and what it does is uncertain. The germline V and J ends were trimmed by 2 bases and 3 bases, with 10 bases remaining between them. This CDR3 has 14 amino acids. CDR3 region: CASSQVARDTEAFF. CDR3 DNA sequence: TGCGCCAGCAGTCAAGTAGCCAGGGACACTGAAGCTTTCTTT.

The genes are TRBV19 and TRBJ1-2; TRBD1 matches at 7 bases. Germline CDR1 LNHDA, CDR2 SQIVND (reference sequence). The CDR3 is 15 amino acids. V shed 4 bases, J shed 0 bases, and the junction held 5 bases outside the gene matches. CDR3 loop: CASSKWDSTNYGYTF. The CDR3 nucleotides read TGTGCCAGTAGTAAATGGGACAGTACTAACTATGGCTACACCTTC.

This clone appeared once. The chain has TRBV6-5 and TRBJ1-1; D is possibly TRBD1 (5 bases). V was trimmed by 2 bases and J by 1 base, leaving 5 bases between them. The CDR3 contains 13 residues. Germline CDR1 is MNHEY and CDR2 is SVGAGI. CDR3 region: CASSYGTNTEAFF. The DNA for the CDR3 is TGTGCCAGCAGTTACGGGACGAACACTGAAGCTTTCTTT.

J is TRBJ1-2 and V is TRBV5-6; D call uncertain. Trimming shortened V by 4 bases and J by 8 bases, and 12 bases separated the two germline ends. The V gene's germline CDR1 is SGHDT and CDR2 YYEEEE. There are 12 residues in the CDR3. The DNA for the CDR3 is TGTGCCAGCAGCCAGCCCCCACAGGGCTACACCTTC. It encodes CASSQPPQGYTF.

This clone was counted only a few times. Here the CDR3 reads CASSREGGDQPQHF. CDR3 DNA sequence: TGTGCCAGCAGCCGCGAGGGGGGGGATCAGCCCCAGCATTTT. The chain links TRBV7-3 to TRBJ1-5; D might be TRBD1 (6 bases). The germline V gene has CDR1 SGHTA and CDR2 FQGTGA. Trimming took off 5 bases at V and 5 bases at J, with 13 bases between the two ends. The CDR3 has 14 amino acids.

The CDR3 reads CASTRAPQETQYF. The CDR3 coding sequence is TGTGCCTCAACTAGGGCGCCCCAAGAGACCCAGTACTTC. V and J are TRBV2 and TRBJ2-5, with D maybe TRBD2 (5 bases). With 11 bases removed from V and 1 base from J, the gap between germline ends came to 14 bases. Germline V lookup: CDR1 SNHLY, CDR2 FYNNEI. There are 13 residues in the CDR3.

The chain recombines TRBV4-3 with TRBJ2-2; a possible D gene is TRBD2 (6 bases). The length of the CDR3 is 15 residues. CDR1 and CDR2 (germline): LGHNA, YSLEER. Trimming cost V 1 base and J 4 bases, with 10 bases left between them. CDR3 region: CASSQGGGATGELFF. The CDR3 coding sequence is TGCGCCAGCAGCCAAGGCGGCGGGGCCACCGGGGAGCTGTTTTTT.

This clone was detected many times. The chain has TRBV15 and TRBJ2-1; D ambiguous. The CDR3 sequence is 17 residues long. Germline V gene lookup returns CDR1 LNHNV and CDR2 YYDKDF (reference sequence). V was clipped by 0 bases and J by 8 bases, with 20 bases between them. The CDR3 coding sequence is TGTGCCACCAGCAGAGATCGGGCAGGAAATATTCCCGATGAGCAGTTCTTC. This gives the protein CATSRDRAGNIPDEQFF.

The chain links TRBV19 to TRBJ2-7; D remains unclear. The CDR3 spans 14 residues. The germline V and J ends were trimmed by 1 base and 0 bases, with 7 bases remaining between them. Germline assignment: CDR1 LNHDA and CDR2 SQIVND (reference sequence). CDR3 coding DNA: TGTGCCAGTAGTATAGCACTGCCCTCCTACGAGCAGTACTTC. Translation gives CASSIALPSYEQYF.

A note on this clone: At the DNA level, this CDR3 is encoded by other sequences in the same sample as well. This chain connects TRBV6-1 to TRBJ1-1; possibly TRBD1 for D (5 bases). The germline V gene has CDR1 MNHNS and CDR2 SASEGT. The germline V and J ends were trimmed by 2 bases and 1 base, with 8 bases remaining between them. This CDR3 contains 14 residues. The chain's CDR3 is CASSEPGRNTEAFF. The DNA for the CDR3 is TGTGCCAGCAGTGAACCAGGGCGGAACACTGAAGCTTTCTTT.

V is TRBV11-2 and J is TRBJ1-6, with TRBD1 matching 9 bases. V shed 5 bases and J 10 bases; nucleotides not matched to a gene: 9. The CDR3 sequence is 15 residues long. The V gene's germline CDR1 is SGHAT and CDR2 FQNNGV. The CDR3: CASSKGQGLGSPLHF. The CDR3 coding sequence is TGTGCCAGCAGCAAAGGACAGGGGTTAGGGTCACCCCTCCACTTT.

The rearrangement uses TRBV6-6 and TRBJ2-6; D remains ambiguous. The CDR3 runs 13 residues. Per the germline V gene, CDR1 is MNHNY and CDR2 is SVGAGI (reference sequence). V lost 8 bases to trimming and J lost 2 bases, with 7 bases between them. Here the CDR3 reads CASLAAGANVLTF. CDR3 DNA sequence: TGTGCCAGCTTGGCTGCTGGGGCCAACGTCCTGACTTTC.

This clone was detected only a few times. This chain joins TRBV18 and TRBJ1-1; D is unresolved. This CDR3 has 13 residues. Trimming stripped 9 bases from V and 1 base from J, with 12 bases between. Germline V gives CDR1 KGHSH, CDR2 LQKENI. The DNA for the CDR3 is TGTGCCAGTTCAACTGGGCAGAACACTGAAGCTTTCTTT. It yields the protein CASSTGQNTEAFF.

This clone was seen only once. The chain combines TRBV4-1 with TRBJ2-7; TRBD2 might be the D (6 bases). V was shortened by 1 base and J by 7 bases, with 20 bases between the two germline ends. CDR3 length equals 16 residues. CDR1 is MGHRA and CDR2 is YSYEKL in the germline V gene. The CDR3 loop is CASSQGVSGVLGEQYF. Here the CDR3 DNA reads TGCGCCAGCAGCCAAGGGGTATCGGGAGTACTGGGAGAGCAGTACTTC.

The CDR3 bases are TGCGCCAGCAGCCGGCGGACAGGGGACACCGGGGAGCTGTTTTTT. Its translation: CASSRRTGDTGELFF. The chain links TRBV5-1 to TRBJ2-2; 9 positions match TRBD1. The CDR3 has 15 residues. Trimming took 4 bases from V and 3 from J; bases not matched to a gene: 4. CDR1 SGHRS and CDR2 YFSETQ come from the germline V gene.

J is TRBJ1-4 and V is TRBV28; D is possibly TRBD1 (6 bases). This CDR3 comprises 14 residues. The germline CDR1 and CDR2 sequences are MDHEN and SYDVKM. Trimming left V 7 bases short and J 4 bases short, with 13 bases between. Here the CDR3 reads CASTRGRVNEKLFF. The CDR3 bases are TGTGCCAGCACCAGGGGTAGGGTTAATGAAAAACTGTTTTTT.

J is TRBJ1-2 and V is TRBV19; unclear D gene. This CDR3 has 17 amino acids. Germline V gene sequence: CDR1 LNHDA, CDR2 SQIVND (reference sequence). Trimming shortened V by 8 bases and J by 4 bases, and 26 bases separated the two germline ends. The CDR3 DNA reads TGTGCCAGTTGCAGATCCGGGAACCTCGTCTCCGCCTATGGCTACACCTTC. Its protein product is CASCRSGNLVSAYGYTF.

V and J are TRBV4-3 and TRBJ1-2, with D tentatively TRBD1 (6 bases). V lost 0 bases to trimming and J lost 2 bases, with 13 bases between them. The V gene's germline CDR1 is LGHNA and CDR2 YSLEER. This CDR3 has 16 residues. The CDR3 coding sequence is TGCGCCAGCAGCCAAGAACGGGACATACCCAACTATGGCTACACCTTC. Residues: CASSQERDIPNYGYTF.

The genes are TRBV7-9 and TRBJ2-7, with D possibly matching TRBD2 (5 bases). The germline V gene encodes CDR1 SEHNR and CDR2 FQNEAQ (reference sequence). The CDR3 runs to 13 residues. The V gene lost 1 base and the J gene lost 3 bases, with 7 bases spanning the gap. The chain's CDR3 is CASSLDGNYEQYF. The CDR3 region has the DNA TGTGCCAGCAGCTTAGACGGGAACTACGAGCAGTACTTC.

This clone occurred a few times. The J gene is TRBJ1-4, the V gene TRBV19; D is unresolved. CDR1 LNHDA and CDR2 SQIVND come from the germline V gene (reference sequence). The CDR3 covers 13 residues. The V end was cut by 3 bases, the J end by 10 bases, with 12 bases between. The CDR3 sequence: CASSMPLSGKLFF. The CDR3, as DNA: TGTGCCAGTAGTATGCCTCTTTCGGGAAAACTGTTTTTT.

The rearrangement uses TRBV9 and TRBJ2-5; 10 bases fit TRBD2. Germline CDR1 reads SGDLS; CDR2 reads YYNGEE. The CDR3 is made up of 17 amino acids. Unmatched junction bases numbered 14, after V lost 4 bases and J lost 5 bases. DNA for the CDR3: TGTGCCAGCAGCTCTAGGGGGAGTCTAGCGGGAGCGGAGACCCAGTACTTC. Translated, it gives CASSSRGSLAGAETQYF.

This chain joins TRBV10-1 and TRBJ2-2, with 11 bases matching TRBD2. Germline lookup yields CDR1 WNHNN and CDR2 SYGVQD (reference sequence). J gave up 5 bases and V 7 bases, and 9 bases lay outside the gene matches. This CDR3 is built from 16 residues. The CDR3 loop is CASTLLAGVSTGELFF. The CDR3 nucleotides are TGCGCCAGCACCCTACTAGCGGGAGTAAGTACCGGGGAGCTGTTTTTT.

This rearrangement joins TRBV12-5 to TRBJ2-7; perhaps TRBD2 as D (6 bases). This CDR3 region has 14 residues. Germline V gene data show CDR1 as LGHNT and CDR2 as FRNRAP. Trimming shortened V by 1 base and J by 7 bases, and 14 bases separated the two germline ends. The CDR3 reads CASGLGAGGGEQYF. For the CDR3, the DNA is TGTGCTAGTGGTTTGGGGGCCGGGGGAGGTGAGCAGTACTTC.

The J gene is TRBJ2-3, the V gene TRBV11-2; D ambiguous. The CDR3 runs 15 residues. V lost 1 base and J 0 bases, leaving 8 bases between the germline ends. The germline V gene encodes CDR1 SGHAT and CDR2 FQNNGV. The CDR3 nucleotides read TGTGCCAGCAGCTTAGTTGGGCAGAGCACAGATACGCAGTATTTT. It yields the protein CASSLVGQSTDTQYF. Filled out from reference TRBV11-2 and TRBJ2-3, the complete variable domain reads EAGVAQSPRYKIIEKRQSVAFWCNPISGHATLYWYQQILGQGPKLLIQFQNNGVVDDSQLPKDRFSAERLKGVDSTLKIQPAKLEDSAVYLCASSLVGQSTDTQYFGPGTRLTVL.

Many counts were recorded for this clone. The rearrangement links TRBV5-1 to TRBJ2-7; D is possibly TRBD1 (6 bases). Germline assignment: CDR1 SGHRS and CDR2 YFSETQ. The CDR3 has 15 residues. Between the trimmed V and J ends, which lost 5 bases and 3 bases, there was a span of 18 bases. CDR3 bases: TGCGCCAGCAGTCTTTTAAAAGGGGGAAGCTACGAGCAGTACTTC. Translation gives CASSLLKGGSYEQYF.

CDR3 sequence: CASSKTASGNTEAFF. CDR3 nucleotides: TGTGCCAGCAGCAAGACAGCTAGTGGGAACACTGAAGCTTTCTTT. J is TRBJ1-1 and V is TRBV28; tentative D call: TRBD1 (5 bases). Trimming pared 6 bases from V and 1 base from J, leaving 15 bases between. Germline values: CDR1 MDHEN, CDR2 SYDVKM. The CDR3 extends over 15 amino acids.

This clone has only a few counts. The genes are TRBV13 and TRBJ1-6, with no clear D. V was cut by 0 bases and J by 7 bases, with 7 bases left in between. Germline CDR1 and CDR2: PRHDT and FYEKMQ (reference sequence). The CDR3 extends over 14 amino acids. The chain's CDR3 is CASSLGRMNSPLHF. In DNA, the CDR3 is TGTGCCAGCAGCTTAGGCCGCATGAATTCACCCCTCCACTTT.

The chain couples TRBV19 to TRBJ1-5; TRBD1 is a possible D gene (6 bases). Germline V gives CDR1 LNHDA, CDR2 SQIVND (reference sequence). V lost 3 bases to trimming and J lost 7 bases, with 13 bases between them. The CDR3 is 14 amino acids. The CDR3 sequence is CASSIPGARQPQHF. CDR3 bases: TGTGCCAGTAGTATCCCGGGGGCACGGCAGCCCCAGCATTTT. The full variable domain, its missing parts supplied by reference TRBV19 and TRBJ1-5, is DGGITQSPKYLFRKEGQNVTLSCEQNLNHDAMYWYRQDPGQGLRLIYYSQIVNDFQKGDIAEGYSVSREKKESFPLTVTSAQKNPTAFYLCASSIPGARQPQHFGDGTRLSIL.

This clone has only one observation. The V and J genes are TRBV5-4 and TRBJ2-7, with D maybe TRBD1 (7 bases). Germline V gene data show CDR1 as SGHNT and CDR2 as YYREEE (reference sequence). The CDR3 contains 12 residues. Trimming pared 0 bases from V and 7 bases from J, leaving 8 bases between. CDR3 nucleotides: TGTGCCAGCAGCTTGGCAGGGGGGGAGCAGTACTTC. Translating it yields CASSLAGGEQYF.